This T cell receptor beta chain was identified during a study of neoadjuvant anti-PD-1 for oral cavity cancer. Study-level points and caveats: After neoadjuvant nivolumab, PBMC T cell clonality was significantly higher in non-responders than responders.

CDR1 is GTSNPN and CDR2 is SVGIG in the germline V gene (reference sequence). J lost 5 bases, V lost 0 bases, and 10 bases had no gene match. CDR3 size: 16 residues. Comments on this clone: Its specificity is unknown.

Clones were sequenced by immunoSEQ multiplex PCR, and TCRdb holds only the in-frame ones, with some missing. The data show around 81,000 clones, approximately 80% seen once. These oral cavity squamous cell carcinomas were HPV-negative and locally advanced. V usage is TRBV30 and J usage is TRBJ1-2, with TRBD1 matching 9 bases. The source is a person aged 35-79 years with oral cavity squamous cell carcinoma. Source: PBMCs, taken before nivolumab (anti-PD-1) treatment. CDR3 sequence: CAWSVGGTGSGYGYTF. The CDR3 nucleotides read TGTGCCTGGAGTGTAGGCGGGACAGGGAGCGGGTATGGCTACACCTTC.